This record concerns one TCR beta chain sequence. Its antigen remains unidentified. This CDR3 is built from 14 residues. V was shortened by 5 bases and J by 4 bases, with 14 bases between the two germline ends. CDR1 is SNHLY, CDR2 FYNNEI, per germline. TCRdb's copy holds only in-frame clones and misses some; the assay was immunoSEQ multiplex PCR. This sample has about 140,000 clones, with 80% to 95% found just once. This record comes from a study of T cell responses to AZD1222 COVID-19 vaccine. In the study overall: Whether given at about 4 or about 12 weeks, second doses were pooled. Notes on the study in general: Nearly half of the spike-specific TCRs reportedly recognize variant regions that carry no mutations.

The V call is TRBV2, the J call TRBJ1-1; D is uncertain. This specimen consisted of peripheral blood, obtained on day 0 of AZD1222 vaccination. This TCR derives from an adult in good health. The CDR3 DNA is TGTGCCAGCAGTTCCATTGGTGAGGGCACTGAAGCTTTCTTT. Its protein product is CASSSIGEGTEAFF. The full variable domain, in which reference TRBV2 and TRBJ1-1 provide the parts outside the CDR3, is EPEVTQTPSHQVTQMGQEVILRCVPISNHLYFYWYRQILGQKVEFLVSFYNNEISEKSEIFDDQFSVERPDGSNFTLKIRSTKLEDSAMYFCASSSIGEGTEAFFGQGTRLTVV.